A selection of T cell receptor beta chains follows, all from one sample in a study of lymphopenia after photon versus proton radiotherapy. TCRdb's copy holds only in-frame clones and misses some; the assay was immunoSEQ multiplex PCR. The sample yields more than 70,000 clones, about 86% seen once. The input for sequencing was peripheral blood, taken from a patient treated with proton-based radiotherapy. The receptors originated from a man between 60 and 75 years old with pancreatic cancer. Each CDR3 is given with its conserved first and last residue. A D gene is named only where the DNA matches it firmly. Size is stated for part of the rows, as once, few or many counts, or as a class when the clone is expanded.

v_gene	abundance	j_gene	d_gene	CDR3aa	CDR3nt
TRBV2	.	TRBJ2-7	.	CASSELGATTYEQYF	TGTGCCAGCAGTGAACTGGGGGCAACAACCTACGAGCAGTACTTC
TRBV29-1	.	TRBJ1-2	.	CSVLENYGYTF	TGCAGCGTTTTGGAGAATTATGGCTACACCTTC
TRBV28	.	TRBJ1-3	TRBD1	CASSLWGDRTGNTIYF	TGTGCCAGCAGTTTATGGGGGGACAGGACTGGAAACACCATATATTTT
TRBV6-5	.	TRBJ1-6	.	CASSYTGIDHNSPLHF	TGTGCCAGCAGTTACACCGGTATCGACCATAATTCACCCCTCCACTTT
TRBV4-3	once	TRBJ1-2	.	CASSQAERGDYGYTF	TGCGCCAGCAGCCAAGCCGAGCGGGGGGACTATGGCTACACCTTC
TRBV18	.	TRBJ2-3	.	CASSPQPGDSYTDTQYF	TGTGCCAGCTCACCCCAACCCGGGGACTCCTACACAGATACGCAGTATTTT
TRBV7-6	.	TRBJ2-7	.	CASSSGRAREQYF	TGTGCCAGCAGCAGCGGCAGGGCGAGGGAGCAGTACTTC
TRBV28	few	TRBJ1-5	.	CASSLGGGRNQPQHF	TGTGCCAGCAGTCTCGGGGGGGGTAGAAATCAGCCCCAGCATTTT
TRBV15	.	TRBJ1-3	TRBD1	CATSRVQGKGNTIYF	TGTGCCACCAGCAGAGTACAGGGGAAGGGGAACACCATATATTTT
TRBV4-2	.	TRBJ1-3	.	CASSPGGRNTIYF	TGTGCCAGCAGCCCCGGAGGGAGAAACACCATATATTTT
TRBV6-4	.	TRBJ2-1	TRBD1	CASSVQGDGEQFF	TGTGCCAGCAGTGTGCAGGGGGACGGTGAGCAGTTCTTC
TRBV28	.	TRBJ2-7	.	CASIGGLSIYEQYF	TGTGCCAGCATAGGGGGACTAAGCATCTACGAGCAGTACTTC
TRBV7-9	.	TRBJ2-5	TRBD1	CASSWDDGQAKRTQYF	TGTGCCAGCAGCTGGGACGATGGACAGGCAAAGAGGACCCAGTACTTC
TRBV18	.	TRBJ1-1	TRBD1	CASSLDRVRRTEAFF	TGTGCCAGCTCTCTAGACAGGGTTAGGCGGACTGAAGCTTTCTTT
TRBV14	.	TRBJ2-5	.	CASSQAKGLLQETQYF	TGTGCCAGCAGCCAAGCAAAAGGTCTTCTCCAAGAGACCCAGTACTTC
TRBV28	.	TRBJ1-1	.	CASSFSLGDGNTEAFF	TGTGCCAGCAGTTTTAGTTTAGGGGATGGGAACACTGAAGCTTTCTTT
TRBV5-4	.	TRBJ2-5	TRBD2	CASSLGLAGVRETQYF	TGTGCCAGCAGCTTGGGACTAGCGGGAGTCAGGGAGACCCAGTACTTC
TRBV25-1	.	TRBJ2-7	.	CASSEYGPGATYEQYF	TGTGCCAGCAGTGAATATGGCCCAGGAGCCACCTACGAGCAGTACTTC
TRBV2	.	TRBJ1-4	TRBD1	CASSETGGGLGEKLFF	TGTGCCAGCAGTGAGACAGGGGGTGGCCTCGGGGAAAAACTGTTTTTT
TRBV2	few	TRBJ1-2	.	CASSGGNTGYGYTF	TGTGCCAGCAGTGGAGGGAATACCGGCTATGGCTACACCTTC
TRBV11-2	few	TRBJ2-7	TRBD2	CASSLVGLGRREQYF	TGTGCCAGCAGCTTAGTGGGACTAGGGCGGAGGGAGCAGTACTTC
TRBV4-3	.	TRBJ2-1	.	CASSHRLSGQYNEQFF	TGCGCCAGCAGCCACAGGCTTTCGGGACAATACAATGAGCAGTTCTTC
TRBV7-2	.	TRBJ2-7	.	CASSLRGAESSYEQYF	TGTGCCAGCAGCTTGCGAGGGGCGGAGAGCTCCTACGAGCAGTACTTC